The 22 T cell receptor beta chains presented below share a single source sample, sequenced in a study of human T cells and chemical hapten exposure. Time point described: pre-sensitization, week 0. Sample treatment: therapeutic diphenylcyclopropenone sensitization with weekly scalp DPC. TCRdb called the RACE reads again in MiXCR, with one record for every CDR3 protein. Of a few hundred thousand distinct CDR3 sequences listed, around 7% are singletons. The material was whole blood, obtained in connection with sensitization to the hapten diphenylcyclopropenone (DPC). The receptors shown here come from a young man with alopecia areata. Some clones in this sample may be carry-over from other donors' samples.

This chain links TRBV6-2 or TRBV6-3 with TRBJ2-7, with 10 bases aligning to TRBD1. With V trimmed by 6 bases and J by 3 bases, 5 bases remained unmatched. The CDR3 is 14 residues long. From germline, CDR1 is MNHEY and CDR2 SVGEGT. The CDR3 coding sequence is TGTGCCAGCAGAGGTGACAGGGGGCTCTACGAGCAGTACGTC. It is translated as CASRGDRGLYEQYV.

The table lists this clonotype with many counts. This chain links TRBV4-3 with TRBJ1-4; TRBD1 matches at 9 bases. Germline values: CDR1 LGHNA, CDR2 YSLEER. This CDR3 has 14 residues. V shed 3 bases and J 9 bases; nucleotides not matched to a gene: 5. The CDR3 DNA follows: TGCGCCAGCAGCCACTCCGGGACAGGGCAAAAACTGTTTTTT. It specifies CASSHSGTGQKLFF.

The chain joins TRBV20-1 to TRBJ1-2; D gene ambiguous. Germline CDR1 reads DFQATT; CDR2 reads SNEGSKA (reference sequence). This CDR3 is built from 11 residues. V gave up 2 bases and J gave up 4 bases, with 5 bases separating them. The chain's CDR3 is CSARKSYGYTF. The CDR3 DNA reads TGCAGTGCTAGAAAAAGCTATGGCTACACCTTC.

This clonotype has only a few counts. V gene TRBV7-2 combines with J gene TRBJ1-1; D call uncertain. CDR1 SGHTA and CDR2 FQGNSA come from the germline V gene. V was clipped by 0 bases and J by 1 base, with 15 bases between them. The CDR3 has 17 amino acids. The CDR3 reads CASSLATASIQNTEAFF. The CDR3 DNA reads TGTGCCAGCAGCTTAGCCACAGCATCAATCCAGAACACTGAAGCTTTCTTT.

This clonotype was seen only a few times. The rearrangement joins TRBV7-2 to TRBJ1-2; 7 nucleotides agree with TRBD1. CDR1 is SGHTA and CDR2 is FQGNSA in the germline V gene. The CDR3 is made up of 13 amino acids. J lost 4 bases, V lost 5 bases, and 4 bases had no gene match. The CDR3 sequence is CASSKTGVYGYTF. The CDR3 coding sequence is TGTGCCAGCAGCAAAACAGGGGTCTATGGCTACACCTTC.

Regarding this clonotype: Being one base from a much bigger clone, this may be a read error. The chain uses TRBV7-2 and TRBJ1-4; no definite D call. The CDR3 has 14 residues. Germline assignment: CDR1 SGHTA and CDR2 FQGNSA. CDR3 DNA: TGTGCCAGCGGCTTTACGCAGCGCAGCCGAAAACTGTTTTTT. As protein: CASGFTQRSRKLFF.

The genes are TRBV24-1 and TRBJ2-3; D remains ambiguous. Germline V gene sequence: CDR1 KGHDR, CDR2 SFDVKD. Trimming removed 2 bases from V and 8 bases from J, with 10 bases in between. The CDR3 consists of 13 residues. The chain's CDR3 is CATSDSDVRTQYF. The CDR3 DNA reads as TGTGCCACCAGTGATTCAGATGTTCGTACGCAGTATTTT.

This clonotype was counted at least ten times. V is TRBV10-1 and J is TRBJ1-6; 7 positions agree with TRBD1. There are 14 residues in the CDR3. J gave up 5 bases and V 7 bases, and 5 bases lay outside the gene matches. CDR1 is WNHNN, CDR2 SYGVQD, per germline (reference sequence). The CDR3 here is CASKGGQDNSPLHF. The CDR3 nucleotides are TGCGCCAGCAAGGGAGGACAGGATAATTCACCCCTCCACTTT.

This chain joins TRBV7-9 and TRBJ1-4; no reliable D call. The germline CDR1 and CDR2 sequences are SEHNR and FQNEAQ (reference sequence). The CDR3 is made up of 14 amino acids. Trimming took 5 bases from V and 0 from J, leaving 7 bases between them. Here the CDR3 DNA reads TGTGCCAGCAGCCGATCTGCAACTAATGAAAAACTGTTTTTT. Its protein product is CASSRSATNEKLFF.

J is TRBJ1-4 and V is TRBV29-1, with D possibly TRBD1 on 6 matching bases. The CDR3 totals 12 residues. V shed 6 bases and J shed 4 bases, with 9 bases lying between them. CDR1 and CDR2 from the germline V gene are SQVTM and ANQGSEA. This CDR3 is CSVRGFNEKLFF. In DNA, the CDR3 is TGCAGCGTCAGGGGATTTAATGAAAAACTGTTTTTT.

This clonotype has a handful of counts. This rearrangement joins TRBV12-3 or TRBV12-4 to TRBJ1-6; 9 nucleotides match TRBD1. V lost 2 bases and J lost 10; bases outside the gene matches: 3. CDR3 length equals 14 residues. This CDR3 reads CASSLRTGASPLHF. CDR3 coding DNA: TGTGCCAGCAGTTTACGGACAGGGGCCTCACCCCTCCACTTT.

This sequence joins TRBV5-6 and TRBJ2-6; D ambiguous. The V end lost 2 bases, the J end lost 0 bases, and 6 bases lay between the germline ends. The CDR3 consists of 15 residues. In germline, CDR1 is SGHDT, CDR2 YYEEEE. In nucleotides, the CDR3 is TGTGCCAGCAGCTTCTACACCTCTGGGGCCAACGTCCTGACTTTC. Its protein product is CASSFYTSGANVLTF.

This CDR3 is CASSFGATEAFF. CDR3 in DNA: TGCGCCAGCAGCTTCGGGGCAACTGAAGCTTTCTTT. V is TRBV5-1 and J is TRBJ1-1; the D gene is possibly TRBD1 (5 bases). The germline V gene has CDR1 SGHRS and CDR2 YFSETQ. Trimming took 2 bases from V and 5 from J, leaving 7 bases between them. The CDR3 spans 12 residues.

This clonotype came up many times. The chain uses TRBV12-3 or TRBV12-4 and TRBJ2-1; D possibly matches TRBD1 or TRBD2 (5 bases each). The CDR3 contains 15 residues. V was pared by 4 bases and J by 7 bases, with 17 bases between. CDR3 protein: CASSSPGSVENEQFF. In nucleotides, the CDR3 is TGTGCCAGCAGTTCCCCAGGGAGTGTTGAGAATGAGCAGTTCTTC.

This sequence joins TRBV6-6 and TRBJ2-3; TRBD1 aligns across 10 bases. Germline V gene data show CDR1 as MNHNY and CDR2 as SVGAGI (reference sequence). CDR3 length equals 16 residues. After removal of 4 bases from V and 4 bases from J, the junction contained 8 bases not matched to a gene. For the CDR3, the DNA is TGTGCCAGCAGTTCCGACAGGGGGCCGTGGGCAGATACGCAGTATTTT. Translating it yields CASSSDRGPWADTQYF.

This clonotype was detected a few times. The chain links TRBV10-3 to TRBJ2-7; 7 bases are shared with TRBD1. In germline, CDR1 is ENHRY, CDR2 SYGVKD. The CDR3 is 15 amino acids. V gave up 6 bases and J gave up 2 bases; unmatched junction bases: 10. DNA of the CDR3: TGTGCCATCAGCCGGACCGAGGGGGCCGCCTACGAGCAGTACTTC. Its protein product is CAISRTEGAAYEQYF.

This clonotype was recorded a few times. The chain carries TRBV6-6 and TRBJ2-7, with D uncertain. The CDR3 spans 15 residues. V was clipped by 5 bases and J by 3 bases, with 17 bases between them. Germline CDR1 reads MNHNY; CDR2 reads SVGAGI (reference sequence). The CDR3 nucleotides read TGTGCCAGCAGTAACGACCACGACCCTCGCTACGAGCAGTACTTC. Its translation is CASSNDHDPRYEQYF.

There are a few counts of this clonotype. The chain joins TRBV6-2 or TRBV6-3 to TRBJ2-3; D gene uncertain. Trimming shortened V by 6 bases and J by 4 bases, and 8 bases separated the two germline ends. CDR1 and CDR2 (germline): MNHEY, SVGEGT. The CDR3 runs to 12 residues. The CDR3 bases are TGTGCCAGCAGGCCTTCCCCAGATACGCAGTATTTT. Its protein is CASRPSPDTQYF.

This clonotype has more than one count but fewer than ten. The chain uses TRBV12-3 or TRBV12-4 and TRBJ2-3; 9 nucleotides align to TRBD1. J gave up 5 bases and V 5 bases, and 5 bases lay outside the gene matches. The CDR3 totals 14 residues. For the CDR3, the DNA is TGTGCCAGCAGTCGACAGGGGGAGGAAGATACGCAGTATTTT. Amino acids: CASSRQGEEDTQYF.

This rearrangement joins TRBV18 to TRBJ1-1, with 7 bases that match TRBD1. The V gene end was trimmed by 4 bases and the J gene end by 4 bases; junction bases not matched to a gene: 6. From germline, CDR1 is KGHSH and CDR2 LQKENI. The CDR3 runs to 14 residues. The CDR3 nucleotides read TGTGCCAGCTCACGCTTGACAGGGAGCACTGAAGCTTTCTTT. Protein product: CASSRLTGSTEAFF.

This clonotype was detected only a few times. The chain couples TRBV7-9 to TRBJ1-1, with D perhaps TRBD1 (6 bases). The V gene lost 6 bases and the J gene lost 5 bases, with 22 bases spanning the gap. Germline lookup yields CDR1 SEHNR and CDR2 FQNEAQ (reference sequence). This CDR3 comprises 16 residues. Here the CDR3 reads CASSRAGTQRETEAFF. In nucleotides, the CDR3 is TGTGCCAGCAGTCGCGCCGGGACACAAAGAGAAACTGAAGCTTTCTTT.

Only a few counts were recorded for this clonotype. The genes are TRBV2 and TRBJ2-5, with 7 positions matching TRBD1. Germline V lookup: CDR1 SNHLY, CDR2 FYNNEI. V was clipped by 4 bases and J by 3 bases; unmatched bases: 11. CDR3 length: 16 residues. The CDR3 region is CASSALLSGTEETQYF. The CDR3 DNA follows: TGTGCCAGCAGTGCATTACTCTCTGGGACAGAAGAGACCCAGTACTTC.